These T cell receptor beta chains were read from a single sample in a study of radiation and T cells in renal cell carcinoma. Clones were sequenced by immunoSEQ multiplex PCR, and TCRdb holds only the in-frame ones, with some missing. The table has approximately 49,000 clones, about 80% seen once. The sample in question was blood, obtained from a patient whose treatment included radiotherapy and nephrectomy. The receptors here all came from a woman in her 70s with renal cell carcinoma. Both conserved end residues are part of each CDR3. A D gene is named only where the DNA matches it firmly. Rows give clone size only sometimes, using once, few, many, or a class for an expanded clone.

J,size,V,D,DNA,CDR3
TRBJ1-1,NA,TRBV7-6,NA,TGTGCCAGCAGCTTGGACAGAAACACTGAAGCTTTCTTT,CASSLDRNTEAFF
TRBJ2-7,NA,TRBV28,NA,TGTGCCAGCAGTTTAGGCCGGTACGAGCAGTACTTC,CASSLGRYEQYF
TRBJ1-2,NA,TRBV21-1,NA,TGTGCCAGCAGCAAAGGAGGCAGTTCTAACTATGGCTACACCTTC,CASSKGGSSNYGYTF
TRBJ2-5,NA,TRBV7-3,NA,TGTGCCAGCAGCTCGCAACGAGGGGAGACCCAGTACTTC,CASSSQRGETQYF
TRBJ2-5,NA,TRBV5-1,NA,TGCGCCAGCAGCCCGAGGAGGGTCGAGACCCAGTACTTC,CASSPRRVETQYF
TRBJ2-7,many,TRBV9,TRBD1,TGTGCCAGCAGCGTAGCCGGGACAGGGCTCTACGAGCAGTACTTC,CASSVAGTGLYEQYF
TRBJ2-3,few,TRBV29-1,NA,TGCAGCGTGGGACCAGGGTTAGATACGCAGTATTTT,CSVGPGLDTQYF
TRBJ2-6,NA,TRBV6-6,NA,TGTGCCGGGATCTCTGGGGCCAACGTCCTGACTTTC,CAGISGANVLTF
TRBJ1-1,NA,TRBV2,NA,TGTGCCAGCAAAGGGGAAGCCACTGAAGCTTTCTTT,CASKGEATEAFF
TRBJ2-3,NA,TRBV7-6,NA,TGTGCCAGCAGCTCTCCTTCTTCTCAAGCAGATACGCAGTATTTT,CASSSPSSQADTQYF
TRBJ1-2,few,TRBV30,NA,TGTGCTCAGGGAGTTGGTAACTATGGCTACACCTTC,CAQGVGNYGYTF
TRBJ2-1,NA,TRBV6-5,NA,TGTGCCAGCAGCAACCCGGGACGGGAGACGGGTGAGCAGTTCTTC,CASSNPGRETGEQFF
TRBJ1-1,NA,TRBV6-5,NA,TGTGCCAGCAGTTACCACCAGGGTGGGGAAGCTTTCTTT,CASSYHQGGEAFF
TRBJ2-3,NA,TRBV2,TRBD2,TGTGCCAGCAGTGAAAGAAAGGGACTAGCAGTAGATACGCAGTATTTT,CASSERKGLAVDTQYF
TRBJ2-3,NA,TRBV5-1,TRBD1,TGCGCCAGCAGCCCGCCGACAGGGGACTCGGATACGCAGTATTTT,CASSPPTGDSDTQYF
TRBJ2-2,NA,TRBV19,NA,TGTGCCAGTAGGGCAGGCCAGTTGAACACCGGGGAGCTGTTTTTT,CASRAGQLNTGELFF
TRBJ2-5,NA,TRBV7-2,NA,TGTGCCAGCAGCCCGGGGGAAGCCGGGACCCAGTACTTC,CASSPGEAGTQYF
TRBJ2-2,NA,TRBV5-1,TRBD2,TGCGCCAGCAGCCTTTTAGGGACTAGCGGGAGGACCGGGGAGCTGTTTTTT,CASSLLGTSGRTGELFF
TRBJ1-4,NA,TRBV4-1,NA,TGCGCCAGCAGCCAAGATTTAGGACAGCTCTTTAATGAAAAACTGTTTTTT,CASSQDLGQLFNEKLFF
TRBJ2-5,NA,TRBV5-1,TRBD2,TGCGCCAGCAGCTTGGTCAGCGGGGGGGCTGGGCAAGAGACCCAGTACTTC,CASSLVSGGAGQETQYF
TRBJ1-3,NA,TRBV6-1,NA,TGTGCCAGCAGTGATCCCGGGGGAAGCGGAAACACCATATATTTT,CASSDPGGSGNTIYF
TRBJ1-1,NA,TRBV7-2,NA,TGTGCCAGCAGCTTAGAAGGGACAAGCATGAACACTGAAGCTTTCTTT,CASSLEGTSMNTEAFF
TRBJ2-3,once,TRBV2,TRBD1,TGTGCCAGCAGTATAGCCGGGACAGGGACTGCAGATACGCAGTATTTT,CASSIAGTGTADTQYF
TRBJ2-2,once,TRBV10-2,NA,TGCGCCAGCATCCCCGAACAGAACACCGGGGAGCTGTTTTTT,CASIPEQNTGELFF
TRBJ2-4,NA,TRBV18,TRBD2,TGTGCCAGCTCCCCTCCCCGTGGGACGGATGCGGGAGGCAAAAACATTCAGTACTTC,CASSPPRGTDAGGKNIQYF
TRBJ1-6,NA,TRBV5-1,NA,TGCGCCAGCAGAGACACGAATTCACCCCTCCACTTT,CASRDTNSPLHF
TRBJ2-7,NA,TRBV5-8,NA,TGTGCCAGCAGCCTCATCTCTTTGGGCTCCTACGAGCAGTACTTC,CASSLISLGSYEQYF
TRBJ2-7,NA,TRBV4-3,TRBD2,TGCGCCAGCAGCCAAGAATTGGCTAGCGGGACCCACGAGCAGTACTTC,CASSQELASGTHEQYF
TRBJ2-7,NA,TRBV5-6,NA,TGTGCCAGCAGCCAAGGATCCTACGAGCAGTACTTC,CASSQGSYEQYF
TRBJ2-7,NA,TRBV6-6,TRBD2,TGTGCCATCAGTTCATATAGCGGGGGGGCCCACGAGCAGTACTTC,CAISSYSGGAHEQYF
TRBJ2-3,NA,TRBV6-5,TRBD2,TGTGCCAGCAGGACTAGCGGAGATACGCAGTATTTT,CASRTSGDTQYF
TRBJ2-7,NA,TRBV4-2,TRBD1,TGTGCCAGCAGCCAAGGGAGGACAGGGCTATGGGAGCAGTACTTC,CASSQGRTGLWEQYF
TRBJ2-5,NA,TRBV2,TRBD2,TGTGCCAGCAGTGAGGGGCGTAGCGGGGGGGCTGTTGAGACCCAGTACTTC,CASSEGRSGGAVETQYF
TRBJ2-7,NA,TRBV7-8,TRBD1,TGTGCCAGCCGAAGGGGGACAGGGGGCTACGAGCAGTACTTC,CASRRGTGGYEQYF
TRBJ2-2,NA,TRBV14,NA,TGTGCCAGCAGACCAGGTCGGCCCGGGGAGCTGTTTTTT,CASRPGRPGELFF